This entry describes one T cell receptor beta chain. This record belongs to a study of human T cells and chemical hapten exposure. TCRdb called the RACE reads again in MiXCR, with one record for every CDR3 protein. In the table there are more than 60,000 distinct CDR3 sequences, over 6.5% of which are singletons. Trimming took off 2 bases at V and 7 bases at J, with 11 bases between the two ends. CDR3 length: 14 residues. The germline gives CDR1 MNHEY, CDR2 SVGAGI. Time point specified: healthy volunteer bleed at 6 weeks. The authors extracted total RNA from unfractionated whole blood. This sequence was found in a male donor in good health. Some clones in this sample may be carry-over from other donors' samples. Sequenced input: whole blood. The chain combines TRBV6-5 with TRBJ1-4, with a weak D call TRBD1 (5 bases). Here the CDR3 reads CASSYVGGGEKLFF. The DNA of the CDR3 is TGTGCCAGCAGTTACGTGGGTGGGGGTGAAAAACTGTTTTTT.